These T cell receptor beta chains were read from a single sample in a study of cytomegalovirus exposure and HLA in healthy donors. Clones were read by immunoSEQ multiplex PCR, and TCRdb kept only the in-frame ones, dropping some. Among some 180,000 clones listed, about an eighth were seen once. Specimen: PBMCs. These receptor sequences come from a middle-aged man in good health and CMV-seropositive. The conserved cysteine and the conserved F or W are not part of the CDR3 here.

j_call v_call cdr3_aa
TRBJ1-3 TRBV10-2 ASSPGLLGNTIY
TRBJ1-5 TRBV7-2 ASSSTGNQPQH
TRBJ1-2 TRBV28 ASSLPKENGYT
TRBJ2-3 TRBV4-3 ASSQGLRVGGDTQY
TRBJ2-5 TRBV6-5 ASQEGGQETQY
TRBJ2-3 TRBV5-6 ASSLGHNTDTQY
TRBJ1-1 TRBV14 ASSHTAARAF
TRBJ2-1 TRBV18 ASSPLVGGSPRSYNEQF
TRBJ2-7 TRBV7-8 ASSLRQSSYEQY
TRBJ2-3 TRBV7-7 ASSSGAGGRRDTQY
TRBJ2-1 TRBV4-3 ASSQEVRLAGEQF
TRBJ2-5 TRBV5-1 ASSPARTGNQETQY
TRBJ1-1 TRBV6-5 ASSRQAGNTEAF
TRBJ1-1 TRBV27 ASSFSGNTEAF
TRBJ2-7 TRBV2 ASNRDRGSYEQY
TRBJ1-5 TRBV7-2 ASSASRGGGQPQH
TRBJ1-1 TRBV7-2 ASSLAGRAEAF
TRBJ1-2 TRBV29-1 SVRDRNNYGYT
TRBJ2-1 TRBV7-2 ASSLVGSNSYNEQF
TRBJ2-3 TRBV5-1 ASSFKGGGDTQY
TRBJ2-3 TRBV5-6 ASSLSGGGNSFTDTQY
TRBJ1-2 TRBV28 ASSLRQVYGYT
TRBJ2-5 TRBV28 ATTGKGETQY
TRBJ2-3 TRBV11-3 ASSLRTSSDTQY
TRBJ1-6 TRBV4-3 ASSQQGALSPLH
TRBJ1-1 TRBV9 ASSVGGGNSEAF
TRBJ1-1 TRBV5-1 ASSGGQVNTEAF
TRBJ1-1 TRBV19 ASRRVPRGTEAF
TRBJ2-2 TRBV7-2 ASSLDFSAGELF
TRBJ2-7 TRBV7-6 ASSLDRGGEQY
TRBJ2-3 TRBV5-6 ASILRLAGSTDTQY
TRBJ1-4 TRBV28 ASGRQVVEKLF
TRBJ1-2 TRBV5-1 ASSLDSFIGDGYT
TRBJ2-5 TRBV5-1 ASSLGGSLGKTQY
TRBJ2-5 TRBV11-2 ASSTTRQPQETQY
TRBJ2-1 TRBV12-5 ASGLEGGEDEQF
TRBJ1-3 TRBV2 ASSEQRQASGNTIY
TRBJ1-1 TRBV25-1 ASSDPSTEAF
TRBJ1-2 TRBV2 ASEPGSQLGGYT
TRBJ1-1 TRBV18 ASSPSVNTEAF
TRBJ1-3 TRBV28 ASTPSGGASGNTIY
TRBJ1-2 TRBV6-1 ASRGTGGDGYT
TRBJ2-7 TRBV30 AWKRGGYEQY
TRBJ1-2 TRBV5-1 ASSSGPGEFMGYT
TRBJ1-6 TRBV9 ASSVGHRSASPLH
TRBJ2-3 TRBV5-4 ASRPGVADTQY
TRBJ2-3 TRBV27 ASKLAEISTDTQY
TRBJ1-1 TRBV6-1 ASSEFDAGWYTEAF
TRBJ2-5 TRBV6-4 ASSDRPRRRQTQY
TRBJ2-7 TRBV18 ASSPAQGGFGEQY